The 15 T cell receptor beta chains presented below share a single source sample, sequenced in a study of CD8+ T cells in alopecia areata. In each case, RNA was isolated and then reverse transcribed into cDNA as the sequencing template. Some clones are missing from TCRdb's copy, which holds only in-frame ones; the method was immunoSEQ multiplex PCR. The repertoire holds some 190,000 clones, with more than 60% as singletons. As to treatment: oral pan-JAK inhibitor, 5-10 mg twice daily. Sequenced here: CD4+ T cells sorted from blood, sampled around week 42, from a patient treated with tofacitinib. Receptors originate from a human donor with alopecia areata.

The chain links TRBV29-1 to TRBJ2-5, with D possibly TRBD1 on 6 matching bases. The CDR3 loop spans 16 amino acids. CDR1 and CDR2 (germline): SQVTM, ANQGSEA. V gave up 5 bases and J gave up 1 base, with 20 bases separating them. In DNA form, the CDR3 reads TGCAGCGTTCGCGAGGGGGTAACCAAGTTCCAAGAGACCCAGTACTTC. It yields the protein CSVREGVTKFQETQYF. The full variable domain, with the rest looked up from reference TRBV29-1 and TRBJ2-5, is SAVISQKPSRDICQRGTSLTIQCQVDSQVTMMFWYRQQPGQSLTLIATANQGSEATYESGFVIDKFPISRPNLTFSTLTVSNMSPEDSSIYLCSVREGVTKFQETQYFGPGTRLLVL.

Notes on this clone: A read error likely explains this, since a far larger clone differs by one base. The chain uses TRBV7-3 and TRBJ2-2; D unclear. CDR1 SGHTA and CDR2 FQGTGA come from the germline V gene. There are 14 residues in the CDR3. The V gene lost 5 bases and the J gene lost 2 bases, with 9 bases spanning the gap. CDR3 residues: CASSPGPNTGELFF. CDR3 coding DNA: TGTGCCAGCAGCCCCGGGCCTAACACCGGGGAGCTGTTTTTT. Variable domain in full (rest from reference TRBV7-3 and TRBJ2-2): GAGVSQTPSNKVTEKGKYVELRCDPISGHTALYWYRQSLGQGPEFLIYFQGTGAADDSGLPNDRFFAVRPEGSVSTLKIQRTERGDSAVYLCASSPGPNTGELFFGEGSRLTVL.

The chain employs TRBV7-2 and TRBJ1-4; 10 bases align to TRBD1. The CDR3 covers 15 residues. CDR1 is SGHTA, CDR2 FQGNSA, per germline. Trimming cost V 2 bases and J 8 bases; bases outside gene matches: 5. CDR3 coding DNA: TGTGCCAGCAGCTTAACGACAGGGGGCGAGGAAAAACTGTTTTTT. It is translated as CASSLTTGGEEKLFF.

V and J are TRBV30 and TRBJ1-6; no definite D call. CDR1 is GTSNPN and CDR2 is SVGIG in the germline V gene (reference sequence). The CDR3 runs to 12 residues. Trimming took off 3 bases at V and 8 bases at J, with 8 bases between the two ends. The CDR3 region has the DNA TGTGCCTGGAGCTGGACCGATTCACCCCTCCACTTT. Translation: CAWSWTDSPLHF.

The chain joins TRBV20-1 to TRBJ2-1; D remains unclear. CDR3 length equals 11 residues. From germline, CDR1 is DFQATT and CDR2 SNEGSKA (reference sequence). V gave up 2 bases and J gave up 10 bases, with 9 bases separating them. The CDR3 DNA reads as TGCAGTGCTAGACACACAACCGAGCAGTTCTTC. Translation gives CSARHTTEQFF.

CDR3 sequence reads: CAWSLHEQFF. The CDR3 DNA sequence: TGTGCCTGGAGTTTGCATGAGCAGTTCTTC. J is TRBJ2-1 and V is TRBV30; D not certain. Trimming removed 2 bases at V and 8 bases at J, with 4 bases between. The V gene's germline CDR1 is GTSNPN and CDR2 SVGIG (reference sequence). This CDR3 has 10 residues.

This clone was seen more than once but under ten times. The chain links TRBV18 to TRBJ1-1; D remains ambiguous. The V gene's germline CDR1 is KGHSH and CDR2 LQKENI. CDR3 size: 12 residues. Trimming cost V 6 bases and J 8 bases, with 13 bases left between them. As DNA, the CDR3 is TGTGCCAGCTCCCGGGCAGGAGTAGAAGCTTTCTTT. It yields the protein CASSRAGVEAFF.

The chain uses TRBV4-3 and TRBJ2-3, with D tentatively TRBD1 or TRBD2 (6 bases each). This CDR3 contains 15 residues. Trimming took 1 base from V and 4 from J, leaving 12 bases between them. The V gene's germline CDR1 is LGHNA and CDR2 YSLEER. CDR3 DNA sequence: TGCGCCAGCAGCCAAGGGGGGGCGAAGGCAGATACGCAGTATTTT. Amino acid sequence: CASSQGGAKADTQYF.

The DNA for the CDR3 is TGTGCCAGCGGGGCGGCAGAAAATTCACCCCTCCACTTT. Its translation is CASGAAENSPLHF. The J gene is TRBJ1-6, the V gene TRBV2; D is possibly TRBD1 (5 bases). The germline gives CDR1 SNHLY, CDR2 FYNNEI. V dropped 8 bases and J dropped 7 bases, with 12 bases sitting between them. CDR3 size: 13 residues.

V and J are TRBV7-3 and TRBJ1-1, with 8 positions matching TRBD1. V lost 3 bases and J lost 2; bases outside the gene matches: 2. The CDR3 is 14 residues long. Germline V gene data show CDR1 as SGHTA and CDR2 as FQGTGA. For the CDR3, the DNA is TGTGCCAGCAGCTTGGACAGGGTAAACACTGAAGCTTTCTTT. This sequence encodes CASSLDRVNTEAFF.

This rearrangement joins TRBV2 to TRBJ2-2, with D unresolved. CDR1 SNHLY and CDR2 FYNNEI come from the germline V gene. V was cut by 7 bases and J by 2 bases, with 11 bases left in between. CDR3 length equals 14 residues. The CDR3 reads CASKGLGNTGELFF. CDR3 bases: TGTGCCAGCAAGGGCCTAGGTAACACCGGGGAGCTGTTTTTT.

The gene calls are TRBV7-2 and TRBJ2-7; D uncertain. Trimming removed 3 bases at V and 2 bases at J, with 5 bases between. Germline CDR1 SGHTA, CDR2 FQGNSA. CDR3 length: 12 residues. The CDR3 DNA sequence: TGTGCCAGCAGCTTTACGGCCTACGAGCAGTACTTC. Residues: CASSFTAYEQYF.

This clone was seen a few times. The rearrangement links TRBV11-2 to TRBJ2-2; 8 nucleotides line up with TRBD2. Trimming cost V 1 base and J 7 bases; bases outside gene matches: 5. Looked up from germline, CDR1 is SGHAT and CDR2 is FQNNGV. The CDR3 is 15 residues long. The CDR3 protein is CASSLVAGQGGELFF. CDR3 DNA: TGTGCCAGCAGCTTAGTAGCGGGGCAAGGCGGGGAGCTGTTTTTT.

This clone came up once. V usage is TRBV7-9 and J usage is TRBJ2-2; TRBD1 agrees at 9 bases. V gave up 4 bases and J gave up 7 bases; unmatched junction bases: 10. The CDR3 has 16 amino acids. Germline-derived CDR1 and CDR2 are SEHNR and FQNEAQ (reference sequence). The CDR3 DNA follows: TGTGCCAGCAGCTCCGGGACAGGGATGCGGGGCGGGGAGCTGTTTTTT. Translating it yields CASSSGTGMRGGELFF.

This clone appeared once. The genes are TRBV6-1 and TRBJ2-2; the match to TRBD1 covers 8 bases. The CDR3 contains 16 residues. CDR1 MNHNS and CDR2 SASEGT come from the germline V gene. Trimming took 5 bases from V and 0 from J; bases not matched to a gene: 5. Written as DNA, the CDR3 is TGTGCCAGCAGTAAAGGACAGGGCGCGAACACCGGGGAGCTGTTTTTT. Its protein product is CASSKGQGANTGELFF.